The subject of this entry is one T cell receptor (beta chain). Its antigen is unknown. This CDR3 is built from 16 residues. The ends were cut back, 2 bases at V and 6 bases at J, with 17 bases in the middle. CDR1 is SEHNR, CDR2 FQNEAQ, per germline (reference sequence). The record originates from a study of T cells after yellow fever vaccination. TCRdb used MiXCR to reprocess the 5' RACE reads, holding one entry per CDR3 protein. This table has approximately 250,000 distinct CDR3 sequences, over 6.5% appearing once. Study-level findings and limits: Reappearance after the booster was observed for most primary-vaccination clones (96% CD4, approximately 90% CD8). Repertoires obtained by FACS sorting could include abundant clonotypes that entered as contaminants from the bulk population.

The chain links TRBV7-9 to TRBJ2-1; maybe TRBD2 (5 bases). This sequence was found in a man aged 25-40 years who received the YFV17D yellow fever vaccine. Source: CD4+ T cells sorted from PBMCs, taken on the day of the yellow fever booster vaccination. CDR3 sequence (DNA): TGTGCCAGCAGCTTATGGTTCCCAGCGGTGGCCAATGAGCAGTTCTTC. Its translation: CASSLWFPAVANEQFF.